A single sample gave rise to the 30 T cell receptor beta chains below, sequenced in a study of blood T cell repertoires in COVID-19. Sequencing was performed with immunoSEQ multiplex PCR; in TCRdb, only in-frame clones are kept and a portion is missing. The table has under 500,000 clones, nearly 90% seen once. Sequenced material: PBMCs or T cells enriched from blood (not recorded which). The source of these receptors is a woman under 30 with acute COVID-19.

The J gene is TRBJ1-5, the V gene TRBV19; 11 nucleotides match TRBD1. The CDR3 spans 17 residues. The J segment lost 5 bases and the V segment lost 6 bases, leaving 12 bases of the junction unmatched. Germline CDR1 LNHDA, CDR2 SQIVND (reference sequence). The CDR3: CASSRSQWGQGDQPQHF. The DNA of the CDR3 is TGTGCCAGTAGCCGCTCTCAATGGGGACAGGGGGATCAGCCCCAGCATTTT. Looking up the rest from reference TRBV19 and TRBJ1-5 gives the full variable domain: DGGITQSPKYLFRKEGQNVTLSCEQNLNHDAMYWYRQDPGQGLRLIYYSQIVNDFQKGDIAEGYSVSREKKESFPLTVTSAQKNPTAFYLCASSRSQWGQGDQPQHFGDGTRLSIL.

The CDR3 coding sequence is TGTGCCAGCAGTTACGGTTTTCGGGGAAGGGATGAAAAACTGTTTTTT. Amino acids: CASSYGFRGRDEKLFF. The V gene is TRBV6-5, the J gene TRBJ1-4; no definite D call. The CDR3 loop spans 16 amino acids. V was shortened by 2 bases and J by 6 bases, with 16 bases between the two germline ends. The germline V gene encodes CDR1 MNHEY and CDR2 SVGAGI.

This rearrangement joins TRBV20-1 to TRBJ2-7; tentatively, D is TRBD2 (5 bases). Germline-derived CDR1 and CDR2 are DFQATT and SNEGSKA (reference sequence). Trimming pared 5 bases from V and 2 bases from J, leaving 7 bases between. The CDR3 consists of 11 residues. CDR3 residues: CSAGETYEQYF. As DNA, the CDR3 is TGCAGTGCTGGGGAGACCTACGAGCAGTACTTC.

The chain has TRBV6-2 or TRBV6-3 and TRBJ1-3; no clear D gene. Germline V gene lookup returns CDR1 MNHEY and CDR2 SVGEGT. V lost 0 bases and J 2 bases, leaving 11 bases between the germline ends. The CDR3 sequence is 16 residues long. In nucleotides, the CDR3 is TGTGCCAGCAGTTACTCGGAGACGGATACTGGAAACACCATATATTTT. It yields the protein CASSYSETDTGNTIYF.

This chain connects TRBV12-3 or TRBV12-4 to TRBJ2-6; no clear D. CDR3 length equals 13 residues. V dropped 10 bases and J dropped 1 base, with 8 bases sitting between them. The CDR3 DNA follows: TGTGCCAACCGACTTTCTGGGGCCAACGTCCTGACTTTC. Protein product: CANRLSGANVLTF.

The chain combines TRBV7-9 with TRBJ1-1; 7 bases map to TRBD1. With V trimmed by 2 bases and J by 7 bases, 4 bases remained unmatched. The CDR3 spans 13 residues. Germline V CDR1 and CDR2: SEHNR, FQNEAQ (reference sequence). The CDR3 protein is CASSLTGDREAFF. CDR3 nucleotide sequence: TGTGCCAGCAGCTTAACAGGGGATCGTGAAGCTTTCTTT.

The genes are TRBV7-8 and TRBJ2-7; 14 bases match TRBD2. Trimming took 5 bases from V and 3 from J; bases not matched to a gene: 12. The length of the CDR3 is 18 residues. Germline loops: CDR1 SGHVS, CDR2 FQNEAQ. The CDR3 DNA is TGTGCCAGCAGCCGAGCCGGGACTAGCGGGAGAAAGCACTACGAGCAGTACTTC. Its translation is CASSRAGTSGRKHYEQYF.

The genes are TRBV4-3 and TRBJ2-2; possibly TRBD1 for D (5 bases). V lost 0 bases, J lost 5 bases, and 19 bases lay in between. The CDR3 has 18 residues. CDR1 and CDR2 (germline): LGHNA, YSLEER. CDR3 in DNA: TGCGCCAGCAGCCAAGATCTTTTAATCCAGGGTTGGACCGGGGAGCTGTTTTTT. This gives the protein CASSQDLLIQGWTGELFF.

At least ten counts were recorded for this clone. V gene TRBV10-3 combines with J gene TRBJ1-6; 10 bases align to TRBD1. This CDR3 comprises 14 residues. Looked up from germline, CDR1 is ENHRY and CDR2 is SYGVKD. J was trimmed by 14 bases and V by 4 bases; bases with no gene match: 8. CDR3 sequence (DNA): TGTGCCATCAGTGCGGGACAGGGGATAATGGCCCTCCACTTT. Translation gives CAISAGQGIMALHF.

This chain connects TRBV27 to TRBJ2-1, with 7 bases fitting TRBD2. After removal of 6 bases from V and 4 bases from J, the junction contained 9 bases not matched to a gene. The germline gives CDR1 MNHEY, CDR2 SMNVEV (reference sequence). The CDR3 has 15 residues. The CDR3 here is CASRAASGSYNEQFF. CDR3 nucleotide sequence: TGTGCCAGCAGGGCCGCTAGCGGTTCGTACAATGAGCAGTTCTTC.

This chain links TRBV6-2 or TRBV6-3 with TRBJ1-5; D perhaps matches TRBD1 (6 bases). V lost 5 bases to trimming and J lost 4 bases, with 12 bases between them. The CDR3 is made up of 14 amino acids. Germline V CDR1 and CDR2: MNHEY, SVGEGT. The DNA for the CDR3 is TGTGCCAGCAGTCGGGACACTAGGAATCAGCCCCAGCATTTT. Translating gives CASSRDTRNQPQHF.

This clone was detected only a few times. The V and J genes are TRBV5-1 and TRBJ1-2, with TRBD1 matching over 7 bases. The CDR3 covers 15 residues. Germline values: CDR1 SGHRS, CDR2 YFSETQ. Trimming removed 4 bases from V and 4 bases from J; junction bases left unmatched: 10. The CDR3 DNA sequence: TGCGCCAGCAGCCCGCCAGGGGGACGGACCTATGGCTACACCTTC. It specifies CASSPPGGRTYGYTF.

V usage is TRBV5-4 and J usage is TRBJ1-1; 10 nucleotides align to TRBD1. The V and J ends lost 3 bases and 4 bases, in that order; junction bases with no gene match: 6. Germline CDR1 SGHNT, CDR2 YYREEE (reference sequence). The CDR3 length is 15 residues. The CDR3 region has the DNA TGTGCCAGCAGCTACCGGGACAGGGGAGGCACTGAAGCTTTCTTT. Amino acid sequence: CASSYRDRGGTEAFF.

Written as DNA, the CDR3 is TGTGCCAGCAGTCCACGGACAGGGGGCAACACTGAAGCTTTCTTT. This encodes CASSPRTGGNTEAFF. V is TRBV6-5 and J is TRBJ1-1; TRBD1 aligns across 11 bases. V shed 5 bases, J shed 2 bases, and the junction held 4 bases outside the gene matches. CDR3 length: 15 residues. The germline gives CDR1 MNHEY, CDR2 SVGAGI.

This chain connects TRBV7-2 to TRBJ1-6, with 8 positions matching TRBD1. Germline CDR1 is SGHTA and CDR2 is FQGNSA. J was trimmed by 7 bases and V by 4 bases; bases with no gene match: 6. The CDR3 totals 15 residues. The CDR3 sequence: CASSSYDRGNSPLHF. CDR3 coding DNA: TGTGCCAGCAGCTCATACGACAGGGGAAATTCACCCCTCCACTTT.

Comment on this clone: In the same sample, other DNA sequences code for this CDR3. This chain joins TRBV18 and TRBJ2-7, with a possible D match to TRBD2 (5 bases). Trimming removed 2 bases at V and 2 bases at J, with 10 bases between. The CDR3 totals 14 residues. The germline gives CDR1 KGHSH, CDR2 LQKENI. CDR3 amino acids: CASSPGTGTYEQYF. Here the CDR3 DNA reads TGTGCCAGCTCACCAGGCACGGGAACCTACGAGCAGTACTTC.

The table lists this clone with a few counts. The rearrangement joins TRBV3-1 (or the pseudogene TRBV3-2) to TRBJ1-1; TRBD1 might be the D (6 bases). V shed 4 bases and J shed 8 bases, with 17 bases lying between them. This CDR3 has 14 residues. Germline lookup yields CDR1 LGHDT and CDR2 YNNKEL (reference sequence). CDR3 sequence reads: CASSLGGRVEEAFF. CDR3 bases: TGTGCCAGCAGCCTTGGGGGCAGGGTGGAGGAAGCTTTCTTT.

The chain uses TRBV6-2 or TRBV6-3 and TRBJ1-6; D gene uncertain. Trimming took 0 bases from V and 10 from J, leaving 10 bases between them. Germline CDR1 MNHEY, CDR2 SVGEGT. CDR3 length equals 14 residues. The CDR3 region has the DNA TGTGCCAGCAGTTACTCACTCTTCATCTCACCCCTCCACTTT. Encoded protein: CASSYSLFISPLHF.

V and J are TRBV30 and TRBJ1-1; TRBD1 matches at 7 bases. Germline trimming cut 0 bases from V and 1 base from J; bases unmatched to any gene: 5. The CDR3 extends over 15 amino acids. Per germline, CDR1 GTSNPN and CDR2 SVGIG (reference sequence). CDR3 coding DNA: TGTGCCTGGAGTGTACCGCGACAGGGGAACACTGAAGCTTTCTTT. Protein: CAWSVPRQGNTEAFF.

The rearrangement links TRBV13 to TRBJ2-7; 9 bases fit TRBD2. V gave up 5 bases and J gave up 0 bases; unmatched junction bases: 11. The CDR3 is made up of 17 amino acids. From germline, CDR1 is PRHDT and CDR2 FYEKMQ (reference sequence). In DNA form, the CDR3 reads TGTGCCAGCAGCCGAAACTTACTAGCGGGCTCCTCCTACGAGCAGTACTTC. Amino acids: CASSRNLLAGSSYEQYF.

The CDR3 DNA follows: TGTGCCAGTAGTATGACATCCCCTGAAGCTTTCTTT. Residues: CASSMTSPEAFF. The rearrangement joins TRBV19 to TRBJ1-1, with no clear D. V shed 3 bases and J shed 6 bases, with 8 bases lying between them. The CDR3 loop spans 12 amino acids. The germline V gene has CDR1 LNHDA and CDR2 SQIVND (reference sequence).

The chain carries TRBV30 and TRBJ1-3; possibly TRBD1 for D (6 bases). CDR3 length equals 16 residues. Germline V gene sequence: CDR1 GTSNPN, CDR2 SVGIG (reference sequence). V lost 0 bases to trimming and J lost 3 bases, with 15 bases between them. The CDR3 DNA reads as TGTGCCTGGAGTGTTAGGGAGGGGGTCGGTGGAAACACCATATATTTT. Its protein is CAWSVREGVGGNTIYF.

The chain is built from TRBV25-1 and TRBJ1-6; D ambiguous. V lost 6 bases and J lost 9, with 12 bases in between. The CDR3 is made up of 13 amino acids. CDR1 and CDR2 from the germline V gene are MGHDK and SYGVNS. CDR3 residues: CASRSASGSPLHF. For the CDR3, the DNA is TGTGCCAGCAGGAGTGCCTCCGGTTCACCCCTCCACTTT.

The V and J genes are TRBV6-5 and TRBJ2-7; D might be TRBD1 (6 bases). The CDR3 sequence is 12 residues long. V lost 2 bases, J lost 7 bases, and 9 bases lay in between. Germline CDR1 is MNHEY and CDR2 is SVGAGI. This chain's CDR3 is CASSYTGREQYF. CDR3 DNA: TGTGCCAGCAGTTACACAGGGCGAGAGCAGTACTTC.

Regarding this clone: Other DNA sequences of this sample code for an identical CDR3. This sequence joins TRBV11-2 and TRBJ2-3; a weak D match, TRBD1 (6 bases). Deletions cut 3 bases from V and 6 bases from J, with 7 bases between. The CDR3 has 12 residues. Germline V gene sequence: CDR1 SGHAT, CDR2 FQNNGV. The CDR3 sequence is CASSLGADTQYF. The CDR3 coding sequence is TGTGCCAGCAGCTTGGGGGCCGATACGCAGTATTTT.

The chain links TRBV10-3 to TRBJ2-7; 13 nucleotides line up with TRBD2. V dropped 8 bases and J dropped 3; count of bases not matched to a gene: 13. Germline loops: CDR1 ENHRY, CDR2 SYGVKD. This CDR3 comprises 17 residues. The CDR3 DNA reads as TGTGCCATCCGCAGCACCGAGGGGACTAGCGGGGTCTACGAGCAGTACTTC. Encoded protein: CAIRSTEGTSGVYEQYF.

This rearrangement joins TRBV2 to TRBJ2-2; tentative D call: TRBD2 (5 bases). The germline CDR1 and CDR2 sequences are SNHLY and FYNNEI. Deletions cut 6 bases from V and 7 bases from J, with 18 bases between. The CDR3 extends over 15 amino acids. The CDR3 is CASRPTAIEGGELFF. CDR3 bases: TGTGCCAGCAGGCCTACGGCCATCGAGGGCGGGGAGCTGTTTTTT.

V is TRBV10-2 and J is TRBJ1-5; 7 bases line up with TRBD1. This CDR3 has 13 amino acids. Germline V gene lookup returns CDR1 WSHSY and CDR2 SAAADI. V was clipped by 6 bases and J by 6 bases; unmatched bases: 5. CDR3 sequence: CASSDRAFQPQHF. The CDR3 DNA follows: TGCGCCAGCAGCGACAGGGCTTTTCAGCCCCAGCATTTT.

This chain joins TRBV9 and TRBJ2-5; TRBD1 is a possible D gene (6 bases). V lost 7 bases, J lost 2 bases, and 18 bases lay in between. Germline CDR1 and CDR2: SGDLS and YYNGEE. This CDR3 is built from 15 residues. CDR3 sequence reads: CASSGGWTAQETQYF. For the CDR3, the DNA is TGTGCCAGCTCTGGCGGATGGACAGCACAAGAGACCCAGTACTTC.

The chain employs TRBV25-1 and TRBJ1-2; the match to TRBD1 covers 10 bases. Per the germline V gene, CDR1 is MGHDK and CDR2 is SYGVNS. Trimming removed 1 base from V and 2 bases from J; junction bases left unmatched: 1. The CDR3 loop spans 15 amino acids. The CDR3 protein is CASSEWDRGNYGYTF. CDR3 DNA: TGTGCCAGCAGTGAATGGGACAGGGGCAACTATGGCTACACCTTC.